The source of this TCR beta chain is a study of blood T cell repertoires in COVID-19. Study information: Specimens from acute and convalescent COVID-19 originated in the United States, Italy and Spain.

This CDR3 is 12 amino acids long. Between the trimmed V and J ends, which lost 6 bases and 10 bases, there was a span of 15 bases. Germline V lookup: CDR1 SNHLY, CDR2 FYNNEI. Method: immunoSEQ multiplex PCR; TCRdb's copy keeps in-frame clones and lacks some. The profile shows 150,000 to 180,000 clones, approximately 80% of them singletons. Seattle's cohort entered during active infection and was followed longitudinally. The receptor was derived from an older woman with COVID-19, enrolled during active disease. Sequenced material: peripheral blood. This chain uses TRBV2 with TRBJ1-1; D perhaps matches TRBD1 (5 bases). This chain's CDR3 is CASSSAGLAAFF. In nucleotides, the CDR3 is TGTGCCAGCAGCTCGGCAGGGCTGGCAGCTTTCTTT.